This TCR beta chain was captured by sequencing in a study of T cell responses to AZD1222 COVID-19 vaccine. Overall study context: It was second doses at about 4 or about 12 weeks that were pooled.

Worth noting for this clone: Its antigen is as yet unknown.

Germline CDR1 reads SNHLY; CDR2 reads FYNNEI. Trimming took 3 bases from V and 2 from J, leaving 9 bases between them. There are 14 residues in the CDR3. Whole-study results and caveats: Epitopes outside B.1.351 and B.1.1.7 mutated regions reportedly drew nearly half of spike TCRs.

This table comes from immunoSEQ multiplex PCR, and its TCRdb copy is limited to in-frame clones, with some not included. The sample comprises about 150,000 clones, 90% of which are singletons, and about 2% rests with the top ten. This sequence joins TRBV2 and TRBJ2-3; maybe TRBD2 (6 bases). The source of this sequence is an adult in good health. The sample was peripheral blood, taken on day 0 of AZD1222 vaccination. CDR3 DNA sequence: TGTGCCAGCAGTGAGGCGGGAAACACAGATACGCAGTATTTT. It is translated as CASSEAGNTDTQYF.